This T cell receptor (beta chain) was identified during a study of T cell changes during pregnancy in multiple sclerosis. Clones were sequenced by immunoSEQ multiplex PCR, and TCRdb holds only the in-frame ones, with some missing. The repertoire holds 70,000 to 95,000 clones, around 90% seen once, with 0.47% in the top ten. This material consisted of CD4+ T cells from peripheral blood mononuclear cells, taken in the second trimester of pregnancy. The receptor comes from a female donor with multiple sclerosis, enrolled in a pregnancy study.

CDR3 nucleotide sequence: TGTGCCAGCAGCTTAGGGGACAGGACCTCGGAAAAACTGTTTTTT. Protein sequence: CASSLGDRTSEKLFF. The chain has TRBV11-2 and TRBJ1-4; 8 bases are shared with TRBD1. CDR1 is SGHAT and CDR2 is FQNNGV in the germline V gene. This CDR3 region has 15 residues. With V trimmed by 1 base and J by 8 bases, 6 bases remained unmatched.